Following are 21 T cell receptor beta chains from one sample sequenced in a study of blood T cells in healthy people across ages. PCR was performed a second time for about 7 to 11 cycles using a sample-barcoded 5' primer and a J-beta primer mix. MiXCR was run by TCRdb on the 5' RACE reads, yielding one entry per CDR3 protein. The sample shows 1.6 million or so distinct CDR3 sequences, about 35% of them seen only once. Sequenced input: blood. The receptors stem from a woman aged 25-40 years in good health.

This clonotype has a handful of counts. For the CDR3, the DNA is TGTGCCAGCAGCTTAGGTCTGACCGTAAGAGAGACCCAGTACTTC. Translating it yields CASSLGLTVRETQYF. The rearrangement links TRBV7-8 to TRBJ2-5; D is unresolved. V shed 1 base and J shed 4 bases, with 13 bases lying between them. The CDR3 spans 15 residues. In germline, CDR1 is SGHVS, CDR2 FQNEAQ.

This chain joins TRBV5-1 and TRBJ2-3; TRBD2 aligns across 15 bases. Per germline, CDR1 SGHRS and CDR2 YFSETQ. The CDR3 is 20 amino acids. J was trimmed by 2 bases and V by 3 bases; bases with no gene match: 13. In nucleotides, the CDR3 is TGCGCCAGCAGCTCACCACTAAAAGGGACTAGCGGGGGGACCACAGATACGCAGTATTTT. This codes for CASSSPLKGTSGGTTDTQYF.

This chain links TRBV29-1 with TRBJ1-1, with 8 bases that match TRBD1. CDR3 length equals 14 residues. CDR1 is SQVTM, CDR2 ANQGSEA, per germline. The junction had 6 bases not matched to a gene; V was cut back by 6 bases and J by 0 bases. CDR3 region: CSVAGTGMNTEAFF. The CDR3 nucleotides read TGCAGCGTCGCAGGGACAGGAATGAACACTGAAGCTTTCTTT.

The V call is TRBV24-1, the J call TRBJ2-7; no clear D gene. This CDR3 is 13 amino acids long. CDR1 and CDR2 from the germline V gene are KGHDR and SFDVKD. Between the trimmed V and J ends, which lost 4 bases and 2 bases, there was a span of 8 bases. CDR3 bases: TGTGCCACCAGTGAGGACGGAACCTACGAGCAGTACTTC. Translated: CATSEDGTYEQYF.

This chain connects TRBV7-2 to TRBJ2-1; TRBD2 matches at 13 bases. J lost 1 base, V lost 1 base, and 7 bases had no gene match. Germline V CDR1 and CDR2: SGHTA, FQGNSA. This CDR3 region has 19 residues. The CDR3 is CASSLVGLAGEGSYNEQFF. The CDR3 region has the DNA TGTGCCAGCAGCTTAGTAGGACTAGCGGGGGAGGGTTCCTACAATGAGCAGTTCTTC.

This clonotype was observed a few times. The V gene is TRBV20-1, the J gene TRBJ1-1; 8 bases map to TRBD1. The V gene's germline CDR1 is DFQATT and CDR2 SNEGSKA (reference sequence). V was pared by 7 bases and J by 7 bases, with 11 bases of the junction left unmatched. The CDR3 covers 13 residues. The CDR3 sequence is CSGTGLNDGEAFF. CDR3 in DNA: TGCAGTGGGACAGGGTTAAATGACGGTGAAGCTTTCTTT.

This clonotype was found once. This sequence may be a read error, since a much larger clone differs from it by one base. This chain links TRBV7-3 with TRBJ2-2, with TRBD1 matching 10 bases. The CDR3 runs 15 residues. From germline, CDR1 is SGHTA and CDR2 FQGTGA. Written as DNA, the CDR3 is TGTGCCAGCAGCATACGGACAGGGGGTTCCGGGGAGCGGTTTTTT. Encoded protein: CASSIRTGGSGERFF.

This clonotype showed up many times. The rearrangement links TRBV12-3 or TRBV12-4 to TRBJ2-7; possibly TRBD1 for D (6 bases). The CDR3 extends over 14 amino acids. Trimming pared 1 base from V and 4 bases from J, leaving 11 bases between. The CDR3 nucleotides are TGTGCCAGCAGTTTAGGGGCCAGGGGATACGAGCAGTACTTC. Residues: CASSLGARGYEQYF.

The chain has TRBV19 and TRBJ1-2; unclear D gene. CDR1 and CDR2 from the germline V gene are LNHDA and SQIVND (reference sequence). Trimming removed 4 bases from V and 4 bases from J, with 10 bases in between. The CDR3 is 13 amino acids. The CDR3 sequence: CASSTMGLYGYTF. DNA for the CDR3: TGTGCCAGTAGTACCATGGGCCTCTATGGCTACACCTTC.

On this clonotype: One end of the junction does not line up with germline, which may come from a read error. This chain links TRBV6-2 or TRBV6-3 with TRBJ2-1; 8 bases line up with TRBD2. Germline V gene data show CDR1 as MNHEY and CDR2 as SVGEGT. CDR3 length equals 14 residues. For the CDR3, the DNA is TGTACCAGCAGTTACGGGACTAGAATCAATGAGCAGTTCTTC. This sequence encodes CTSSYGTRINEQFF.

This clonotype was seen many times. The V call is TRBV29-1, the J call TRBJ2-7; TRBD2 aligns across 9 bases. The V gene end was trimmed by 6 bases and the J gene end by 2 bases; junction bases not matched to a gene: 5. CDR1 is SQVTM, CDR2 ANQGSEA, per germline. This CDR3 comprises 13 residues. The CDR3 DNA is TGCAGCGTGGAGCGGGAGGCCCCCTACGAGCAGTACTTC. Protein sequence: CSVEREAPYEQYF.

This clonotype was counted only a few times. The genes are TRBV15 and TRBJ2-5; maybe TRBD1 (7 bases). This CDR3 is built from 15 residues. Trimming removed 4 bases from V and 2 bases from J, with 14 bases in between. Per germline, CDR1 LNHNV and CDR2 YYDKDF (reference sequence). CDR3 protein: CATSTGDSQQETQYF. CDR3 coding DNA: TGTGCCACCAGCACGGGGGACAGCCAGCAAGAGACCCAGTACTTC. Complete variable domain (other parts from reference TRBV15 and TRBJ2-5): DAMVIQNPRYQVTQFGKPVTLSCSQTLNHNVMYWYQQKSSQAPKLLFHYYDKDFNNEADTPDNFQSRRPNTSFCFLDIRSPGLGDTAMYLCATSTGDSQQETQYFGPGTRLLVL.

The chain recombines TRBV11-2 with TRBJ2-7; possibly TRBD1 or TRBD2 for D (5 bases each). The germline gives CDR1 SGHAT, CDR2 FQNNGV. V was shortened by 3 bases and J by 3 bases, with 18 bases between the two germline ends. CDR3 length: 16 amino acids. The DNA for the CDR3 is TGTGCCAGCAGCTTCAGAGGGCCAGGGAAAGTCTACGAGCAGTACTTC. Encoded protein: CASSFRGPGKVYEQYF.

In this sample, this clonotype turned up many times. V usage is TRBV9 and J usage is TRBJ2-7; TRBD1 aligns across 9 bases. Germline-derived CDR1 and CDR2 are SGDLS and YYNGEE. V dropped 0 bases and J dropped 7; count of bases not matched to a gene: 8. The CDR3 loop spans 15 amino acids. CDR3 bases: TGTGCCAGCAGCGTAGAGGGACAGGGCTTGGGGGAGCAGTACTTC. Amino acids: CASSVEGQGLGEQYF.

The V gene is TRBV7-6, the J gene TRBJ2-5; possible D gene TRBD2, 7 bases. Judging by the DNA end, TRBJ2-7 fits better; the J call may be wrong. Germline assignment: CDR1 SGHVS and CDR2 FNYEAQ. The length of the CDR3 is 16 residues. CDR3 loop: CASSSGSGTQGYEQYF. For the CDR3, the DNA is TGTGCCAGCAGCTCAGGAAGCGGGACCCAGGGGTACGAGCAGTACTTC.

The chain couples TRBV9 to TRBJ2-7; the D gene is possibly TRBD2 (6 bases). Trimming took 3 bases from V and 2 from J, leaving 12 bases between them. Per germline, CDR1 SGDLS and CDR2 YYNGEE. The CDR3 runs 14 residues. The chain's CDR3 is CASSAGLTTYEQYF. CDR3 DNA sequence: TGTGCCAGCAGCGCGGGACTGACTACCTACGAGCAGTACTTC. Full variable domain (remainder filled in from reference TRBV9 and TRBJ2-7): DSGVTQTPKHLITATGQRVTLRCSPRSGDLSVYWYQQSLDQGLQFLIQYYNGEERAKGNILERFSAQQFPDLHSELNLSSLELGDSALYFCASSAGLTTYEQYFGPGTRLTVT.

The rearrangement joins TRBV18 to TRBJ1-1, with D uncertain. The CDR3 is made up of 12 amino acids. The germline gives CDR1 KGHSH, CDR2 LQKENI. V was clipped by 2 bases and J by 5 bases, with 6 bases between them. The DNA for the CDR3 is TGTGCCAGCTCACCAAAGCCAACTGAAGCTTTCTTT. Translating gives CASSPKPTEAFF.

The chain has TRBV7-8 and TRBJ1-1; no definite D call. This CDR3 has 13 residues. Germline CDR1 and CDR2: SGHVS and FQNEAQ. Trimming shortened V by 6 bases and J by 1 base, and 9 bases separated the two germline ends. CDR3 bases: TGTGCCAGCAGAATCGCCAGGAACACTGAAGCTTTCTTT. This codes for CASRIARNTEAFF. Combining the CDR3 with reference TRBV7-8 and TRBJ1-1 gives the whole variable domain GAGVSQSPRYKVAKRGQDVALRCDPISGHVSLFWYQQALGQGPEFLTYFQNEAQLDKSGLPSDRFFAERPEGSVSTLKIQRTQQEDSAVYLCASRIARNTEAFFGQGTRLTVV.

The rearrangement joins TRBV20-1 to TRBJ1-4, with 7 bases matching TRBD1. The CDR3 consists of 14 residues. Germline V gene sequence: CDR1 DFQATT, CDR2 SNEGSKA (reference sequence). V trimming: 0 bases; J trimming: 8 bases; junction bases outside the gene matches: 6. The CDR3 DNA reads as TGCAGTGCTAGAGATAGGAGGGGGCAGGAAAAACTGTTTTTT. Translation gives CSARDRRGQEKLFF.

This clonotype was seen repeatedly, ten times or more. The chain employs TRBV12-3 or TRBV12-4 and TRBJ2-5; tentative D call: TRBD1 (6 bases). This CDR3 has 14 amino acids. V was shortened by 3 bases and J by 5 bases, with 13 bases between the two germline ends. CDR3 sequence (DNA): TGTGCCAGCAGTTTTCAGGGGCGCGGGGAGACCCAGTACTTC. Translated: CASSFQGRGETQYF.

This clonotype was seen more than once but under ten times. The rearrangement links TRBV7-9 to TRBJ2-1; 7 nucleotides agree with TRBD2. V gave up 7 bases and J gave up 5 bases; unmatched junction bases: 5. Germline V lookup: CDR1 SEHNR, CDR2 FQNEAQ (reference sequence). The CDR3 totals 13 residues. CDR3: CASTGLQNNEQFF. The CDR3 DNA reads TGTGCCAGCACGGGACTACAGAACAATGAGCAGTTCTTC.